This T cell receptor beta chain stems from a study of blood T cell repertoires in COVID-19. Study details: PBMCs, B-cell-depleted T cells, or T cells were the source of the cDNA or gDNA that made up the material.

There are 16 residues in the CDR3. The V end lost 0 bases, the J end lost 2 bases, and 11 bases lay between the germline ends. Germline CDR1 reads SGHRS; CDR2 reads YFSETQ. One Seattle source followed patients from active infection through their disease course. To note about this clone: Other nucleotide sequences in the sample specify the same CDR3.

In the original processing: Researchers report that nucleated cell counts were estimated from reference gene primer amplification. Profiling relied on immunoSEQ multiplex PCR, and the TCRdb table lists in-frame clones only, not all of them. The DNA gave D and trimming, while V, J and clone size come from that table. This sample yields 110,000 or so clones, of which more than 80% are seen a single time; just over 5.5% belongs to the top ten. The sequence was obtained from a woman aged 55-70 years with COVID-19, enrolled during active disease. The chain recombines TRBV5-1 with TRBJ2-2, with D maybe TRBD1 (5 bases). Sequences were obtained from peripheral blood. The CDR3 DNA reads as TGCGCCAGCAGCTTGGTTGGTAGGGGTAACACCGGGGAGCTGTTTTTT. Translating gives CASSLVGRGNTGELFF.